This TCR beta chain came from a study of T cell repertoires in cytomegalovirus infection (dated by TCRdb to the late 2010s). The study in broad terms: Recently identified HLA-C-restricted CMV epitopes, whose presentation resists viral immunomodulation, were targeted by peptide stimulations together with well-studied HLA-B-restricted epitopes. Donor HLA type was relevant to the analysis, as public TCR beta signatures indicated carriage of CMV infection together with the matching HLA type.

Reading from cysteine to phenylalanine, the CDR3 counts 16 amino acids. The only DNA kept is the CDR3, 48 bases in frame from the first base. The V and J ends are trimmed by 5 bases and 0 bases, leaving 14 bases between them. Reads for this sample came from an Illumina HiSeq 1500. TCRdb applied fastp at Q25 and MiXCR to the public reads, then kept only in-frame beta chains. Each entry is one CDR3 protein sequence, shown with its most common DNA and genes. The sample includes tens of thousands of distinct CDR3 sequences, with around 18% observed a single time. The ten largest clones represent about 68% of the sample. General conclusions and limits of the study: In the ex vivo response, HLA-C-restricted CMV-specific TCR beta clonotypes were dominant, and in two of eight donors the single most frequent clonotype came from this HLA-C-restricted group. Cumulative frequency of public TCR beta family members discriminated carriers of CMV infection plus the relevant HLA type in this cohort and an independent roughly 320-donor cohort.

The treatment or condition label, read with the paper, signifies: in vitro stimulation with specific CMV peptide epitopes to enrich CMV-specific T cells. Comments on this clonotype: What antigen it recognizes has not been identified. Base qualities are not provided; no much larger clone lies one nucleotide away.

This TCR was sampled from a human donor in good health (CMV status not recorded). Some clones in this sample may be carry-over from other donors' samples. Sequenced here: CD8+ T cells from cultured PBMCs, sampled from culture after CMV antigen stimulation. The chain is assembled from TRBV12-3 or TRBV12-4 and TRBJ1-3, with the D gene too uncertain to name. At the DNA level, the sequence is TGTGCCAGCAGTCCGCCGGGCCACAGCTCTGGAAACACCATATATTTT. Translated, this is CASSPPGHSSGNTIYF.